Below are 13 T cell receptor beta chains sequenced from a single sample in a study of low-dose radiotherapy and immunotherapy resistance in tumors. Time point reported: after trial treatment. This sample's treatment: LDRT plus nivolumab, ipilimumab, low-dose cyclophosphamide and aspirin (RACIN trial). Primers used for first-strand cDNA, a TRAV- and TRBV-specific set, covered both alpha and beta chains. TCR amplification involved 15 to 25 PCR cycles with a constant-region primer and V-primer adapter. TCRdb analysed the reads with MiXCR anew, one entry per CDR3 protein. This sample yields 75,000 to 95,000 distinct CDR3 sequences, of which around 20% are seen a single time; 9.5% to 15% belongs to the top ten. The sample was PBMCs, taken after low-dose radiotherapy plus immunotherapy. The receptors were gathered from a female donor with ovarian cancer.

This clonotype was seen repeatedly, ten times or more. In DNA, the CDR3 is TGTGCCAGCAGGACTAATTTTGAAGCTTTCTTT. This gives the protein CASRTNFEAFF. The genes are TRBV28 and TRBJ1-1, with D uncertain. CDR1 and CDR2 (germline): MDHEN, SYDVKM. The CDR3 length is 11 residues. V was trimmed by 6 bases and J by 7 bases, leaving 9 bases between them.

This clonotype was counted only a few times. The chain uses TRBV24-1 and TRBJ2-7; a possible D gene is TRBD2 (6 bases). Germline CDR1 KGHDR, CDR2 SFDVKD. This CDR3 has 14 amino acids. V lost 7 bases, J lost 5 bases, and 17 bases lay in between. CDR3 sequence: CATSVGGATNEQYF. The CDR3 DNA follows: TGTGCCACCAGCGTTGGAGGGGCGACAAACGAGCAGTACTTC.

This clonotype occurred many times. This chain connects TRBV7-9 to TRBJ1-2; D not resolved. Germline assignment: CDR1 SEHNR and CDR2 FQNEAQ (reference sequence). The CDR3 consists of 14 residues. Trimming cost V 0 bases and J 0 bases, with 5 bases left between them. The CDR3 region has the DNA TGTGCCAGCAGCTTAGCCGCGGCTAACTATGGCTACACCTTC. It translates to CASSLAAANYGYTF. Variable domain in full (rest from reference TRBV7-9 and TRBJ1-2): DTGVSQNPRHKITKRGQNVTFRCDPISEHNRLYWYRQTLGQGPEFLTYFQNEAQLEKSRLLSDRFSAERPKGSFSTLEIQRTEQGDSAMYLCASSLAAANYGYTFGSGTRLTVV.

This clonotype came up many times. The chain recombines TRBV4-1 with TRBJ1-6; 9 bases line up with TRBD1. Trimming cost V 4 bases and J 7 bases; bases outside gene matches: 2. CDR1 and CDR2 from the germline V gene are MGHRA and YSYEKL. The CDR3 extends over 14 amino acids. The CDR3 nucleotides read TGCGCCAGCAGCCGGGACAGGGAGAATTCACCCCTCCACTTT. Its translation: CASSRDRENSPLHF.

This clonotype was recorded at least ten times. Here the CDR3 DNA reads TGTGCCAGTAGTCCCCTAGGCGAGGGCCCCTACAATGAGCAGTTCTTC. It encodes CASSPLGEGPYNEQFF. The genes are TRBV19 and TRBJ2-1, with D possibly being TRBD2 (5 bases). This CDR3 comprises 16 residues. V dropped 5 bases and J dropped 2 bases, with 16 bases sitting between them. The germline CDR1 and CDR2 sequences are LNHDA and SQIVND (reference sequence).

The sample holds many counts of this clonotype. The CDR3: CASSQDPAGGPGELFF. The CDR3 coding sequence is TGCGCCAGCAGCCAAGATCCAGCGGGAGGGCCCGGGGAGCTGTTTTTT. The rearrangement uses TRBV4-3 and TRBJ2-2; 10 bases fit TRBD2. With V trimmed by 0 bases and J by 6 bases, 4 bases remained unmatched. Germline V gene lookup returns CDR1 LGHNA and CDR2 YSLEER. The CDR3 extends over 16 amino acids.

Concerning this clonotype: The likely explanation is a read error, given a far larger clone one base away. This rearrangement joins TRBV7-8 to TRBJ2-1; 7 bases are shared with TRBD1. This CDR3 is built from 13 residues. Germline V CDR1 and CDR2: SGHVS, FQNEAQ. The V and J ends lost 1 base and 10 bases, in that order; junction bases with no gene match: 4. The CDR3 region is CASSLDRGYEQFF. CDR3 nucleotides: TGTGCCAGCAGCTTAGACAGGGGTTACGAGCAGTTCTTC.

Ten or more counts support this clonotype. The chain uses TRBV5-4 and TRBJ2-5, with D tentatively TRBD2 (5 bases). Trimming took 3 bases from V and 2 from J, leaving 8 bases between them. The CDR3 runs 13 residues. The germline CDR1 and CDR2 sequences are SGHNT and YYREEE (reference sequence). The CDR3 bases are TGTGCCAGCAGCTCCCGGGGACAAGAGACCCAGTACTTC. This gives the protein CASSSRGQETQYF.

This clonotype was picked up many times. V and J are TRBV7-8 and TRBJ2-7; TRBD1 aligns across 7 bases. This CDR3 comprises 16 residues. After removal of 2 bases from V and 3 bases from J, the junction contained 10 bases not matched to a gene. Germline assignment: CDR1 SGHVS and CDR2 FQNEAQ. The DNA for the CDR3 is TGTGCCAGCAGCTTAAACAGACAGGGTCCATTCTACGAGCAGTACTTC. This encodes CASSLNRQGPFYEQYF.

The table lists this clonotype with many counts. The chain joins TRBV11-2 to TRBJ2-5, with no clear D. Deletions cut 3 bases from V and 2 bases from J, with 10 bases between. The germline CDR1 and CDR2 sequences are SGHAT and FQNNGV. The length of the CDR3 is 14 residues. The CDR3 spells CASSFAGQQETQYF. CDR3 in DNA: TGTGCCAGCAGCTTTGCCGGGCAGCAAGAGACCCAGTACTTC.

This clonotype occurred many times. This chain joins TRBV5-1 and TRBJ2-4, with 9 bases that match TRBD1. V lost 6 bases to trimming and J lost 7 bases; unmatched junction nucleotides: 2. The CDR3 is 12 amino acids. CDR1 is SGHRS, CDR2 YFSETQ, per germline. CDR3 sequence (DNA): TGCGCCAGCACCGGGACAGGGAACATTCAGTACTTC. Translation gives CASTGTGNIQYF.

This clonotype was observed many times. The V call is TRBV7-8, the J call TRBJ2-6; no firm D call. CDR3 size: 18 residues. The germline V and J ends were trimmed by 1 base and 0 bases, with 13 bases remaining between them. Germline CDR1 SGHVS, CDR2 FQNEAQ. The CDR3 DNA reads TGTGCCAGCAGCTTAGATGTTGGTGGAATCTCTGGGGCCAACGTCCTGACTTTC. This encodes CASSLDVGGISGANVLTF.

This clonotype was observed a single time. The CDR3 DNA reads TGCAGCTCCGGGGACCCTCAAGAGACCCAGTACTTC. Translation gives CSSGDPQETQYF. The chain combines TRBV20-1 with TRBJ2-5; either TRBD1 or TRBD2 may fit D (5 bases each). Germline values: CDR1 DFQATT, CDR2 SNEGSKA (reference sequence). The CDR3 has 12 residues.